One sample yielded the 17 T cell receptor beta chains listed below, sequenced in a study of Ad26.COV2.S vaccination and SARS-CoV-2 variants (dated by TCRdb to the early 2020s). The intended sense of this specimen's treatment or condition label: roughly 19 received Ad26.COV2.S at low or high dose, single or two shots; about 5 received placebo; per-sample allocation not given. For vaccine and placebo recipients, repertoires were sequenced using samples collected on day 63 after the first injection. The library was prepared using the immunoSEQ multiplex PCR assay. TCRdb obtained this table from immuneACCESS and retained in-frame rearrangements with V and J assigned. These tables miss some clones; where compared with another copy, unresolved V genes account for less than half of the shortfall, and the remainder is unexplained. This sample comprises some 300,000 clones, roughly 86% of them detected only once. More than 1.5% of the sample belongs to the ten largest clones.

Sequencing used peripheral blood, obtained in a trial of Ad26.COV2.S vaccine versus placebo. These receptors were collected from a person aged 18-60 years who received the Ad26.COV2.S COVID-19 vaccine or a placebo.

The chain is built from TRBV6-2 or TRBV6-3 and TRBJ2-7; 8 positions agree with TRBD1. V shed 6 bases and J 2 bases; nucleotides not matched to a gene: 9. The CDR3 is 15 residues long. Germline CDR1 and CDR2: MNHEY and SVGEGT. CDR3 loop: CASSPGGTGTYEQYF. The CDR3 nucleotides are TGTGCCAGCAGCCCCGGAGGGACAGGCACCTACGAGCAGTACTTC.

This clone was detected once. The chain links TRBV10-3 to TRBJ2-5, with D unresolved. The ends were cut back, 2 bases at V and 4 bases at J, with 8 bases in the middle. CDR1 is ENHRY and CDR2 is SYGVKD in the germline V gene. There are 13 residues in the CDR3. The CDR3 loop is CAISERGGETQYF. The CDR3 DNA sequence: TGTGCCATCAGTGAGAGAGGTGGAGAGACCCAGTACTTC.

CDR3 residues: CASSQDQQVVGYTF. CDR3 coding DNA: TGCGCCAGCAGCCAAGATCAGCAGGTCGTCGGCTACACCTTC. This chain connects TRBV4-3 to TRBJ1-2; no reliable D call. Germline loops: CDR1 LGHNA, CDR2 YSLEER. V dropped 0 bases and J dropped 8 bases, with 13 bases sitting between them. This CDR3 comprises 14 residues.

The rearrangement links TRBV2 to TRBJ2-5; D may be TRBD2 (6 bases). CDR1 and CDR2 (germline): SNHLY, FYNNEI. V gave up 3 bases and J gave up 3 bases, with 17 bases separating them. CDR3 length: 16 amino acids. The CDR3 loop reads CASSDPARGYKETQYF. DNA of the CDR3: TGTGCCAGCAGTGACCCAGCGCGGGGATACAAAGAGACCCAGTACTTC.

The gene calls are TRBV10-1 and TRBJ2-2, with unresolved D. CDR1 and CDR2 (germline): WNHNN, SYGVQD (reference sequence). V was pared by 3 bases and J by 5 bases, with 10 bases between. This CDR3 has 14 amino acids. CDR3 coding DNA: TGCGCCAGCAGTGAAAGGATTGGGACCGGGGAGCTGTTTTTT. Translation gives CASSERIGTGELFF.

The rearrangement links TRBV7-2 to TRBJ2-3; D is unclear. This CDR3 has 16 amino acids. The germline V and J ends were trimmed by 0 bases and 7 bases, with 17 bases remaining between them. The germline V gene encodes CDR1 SGHTA and CDR2 FQGNSA. The CDR3 loop is CASSLAAVTVANTQYF. The CDR3 region has the DNA TGTGCCAGCAGCTTAGCGGCGGTCACTGTCGCGAATACGCAGTATTTT.

This CDR3 reads CAWNGAGRGANYGYTF. DNA for the CDR3: TGTGCCTGGAATGGGGCGGGGAGAGGAGCTAACTATGGCTACACCTTC. V and J are TRBV30 and TRBJ1-2, with TRBD1 as a possible D gene (5 bases). Germline V gene data show CDR1 as GTSNPN and CDR2 as SVGIG (reference sequence). V was pared by 4 bases and J by 0 bases, with 18 bases between. The CDR3 loop spans 16 amino acids.

The CDR3 here is CASSLNAGSGYEQYF. The CDR3 region has the DNA TGCGCCAGCAGCTTGAACGCAGGGAGTGGCTACGAGCAGTACTTC. V and J are TRBV5-1 and TRBJ2-7; D is tentatively TRBD1 or TRBD2 (5 bases each). The germline V gene has CDR1 SGHRS and CDR2 YFSETQ. The CDR3 spans 15 residues. V was pared by 1 base and J by 3 bases, with 14 bases between.

The chain employs TRBV10-1 and TRBJ2-2, with 9 bases lining up with TRBD1. CDR1 WNHNN and CDR2 SYGVQD come from the germline V gene (reference sequence). V gave up 2 bases and J gave up 1 base; unmatched junction bases: 8. The CDR3 loop spans 18 amino acids. Here the CDR3 reads CASSETDRGALNTGELFF. In DNA form, the CDR3 reads TGCGCCAGCAGTGAGACGGACAGGGGCGCCCTGAACACCGGGGAGCTGTTTTTT.

This sequence joins TRBV10-3 and TRBJ1-1, with D unclear. Germline V gene lookup returns CDR1 ENHRY and CDR2 SYGVKD. Trimming stripped 1 base from V and 4 bases from J, with 13 bases between. The CDR3 covers 15 residues. The CDR3 is CAISEFGPSSTEAFF. The CDR3 region has the DNA TGTGCCATCAGTGAGTTTGGACCCTCGTCCACTGAAGCTTTCTTT.

In the case of this clone: Other DNA variants within this sample encode the same CDR3. This sequence joins TRBV5-1 and TRBJ1-1; D gene uncertain. Germline V gene data show CDR1 as SGHRS and CDR2 as YFSETQ. The CDR3 contains 14 residues. V was shortened by 0 bases and J by 0 bases, with 6 bases between the two germline ends. CDR3 region: CASSLGSVNTEAFF. The DNA of the CDR3 is TGCGCCAGCAGCTTGGGTTCAGTGAACACTGAAGCTTTCTTT.

In this sample, this clone turned up a few times. The CDR3 bases are TGTGCCAGCAGCCAAGATGTAGGCTATGGCTACACCTTC. Translation: CASSQDVGYGYTF. The V and J genes are TRBV3-1 (or the pseudogene TRBV3-2) and TRBJ1-2; unclear D gene. Trimming removed 0 bases from V and 4 bases from J, with 6 bases in between. Germline CDR1 is LGHDT and CDR2 is YNNKEL (reference sequence). The CDR3 has 13 amino acids.

The chain is built from TRBV7-2 and TRBJ2-3; 7 bases are shared with TRBD2. Germline CDR1 reads SGHTA; CDR2 reads FQGNSA. V lost 1 base and J lost 5; bases outside the gene matches: 9. The CDR3 is 16 residues long. CDR3 protein: CASSLEGARGLDTQYF. The CDR3 DNA reads TGTGCCAGCAGCTTAGAAGGGGCGCGGGGGTTAGATACGCAGTATTTT.

The chain has TRBV27 and TRBJ2-5, with D hard to call. Germline CDR1 and CDR2: MNHEY and SMNVEV (reference sequence). CDR3 length: 13 amino acids. The ends were cut back, 2 bases at V and 4 bases at J, with 8 bases in the middle. CDR3 loop: CASSLGSGETQYF. The CDR3 DNA is TGTGCCAGCAGTTTAGGATCCGGAGAGACCCAGTACTTC.

The genes are TRBV7-3 and TRBJ1-2; D is undetermined. V gave up 5 bases and J gave up 8 bases, with 15 bases separating them. Germline V gene sequence: CDR1 SGHTA, CDR2 FQGTGA. CDR3 size: 13 residues. The CDR3 DNA reads TGTGCCAGCAGCCCGGAGACGACTGGAGGCTACACCTTC. This gives the protein CASSPETTGGYTF.

The chain carries TRBV5-1 and TRBJ1-4; maybe TRBD1 (5 bases). CDR1 SGHRS and CDR2 YFSETQ come from the germline V gene. The ends were cut back, 2 bases at V and 3 bases at J, with 20 bases in the middle. The CDR3 sequence is 18 residues long. The CDR3 DNA sequence: TGCGCCAGCAGCTTATACTTCACAGGACGACGGTCTAATGAAAAACTGTTTTTT. Amino acid sequence: CASSLYFTGRRSNEKLFF.

The V call is TRBV30, the J call TRBJ2-1, with D perhaps TRBD1 (7 bases). CDR1 and CDR2 from the germline V gene are GTSNPN and SVGIG (reference sequence). The ends were cut back, 3 bases at V and 2 bases at J, with 11 bases in the middle. CDR3 size: 14 residues. CDR3 protein: CAWSPGGTYNEQFF. In DNA form, the CDR3 reads TGTGCCTGGAGCCCAGGGGGGACCTACAATGAGCAGTTCTTC.